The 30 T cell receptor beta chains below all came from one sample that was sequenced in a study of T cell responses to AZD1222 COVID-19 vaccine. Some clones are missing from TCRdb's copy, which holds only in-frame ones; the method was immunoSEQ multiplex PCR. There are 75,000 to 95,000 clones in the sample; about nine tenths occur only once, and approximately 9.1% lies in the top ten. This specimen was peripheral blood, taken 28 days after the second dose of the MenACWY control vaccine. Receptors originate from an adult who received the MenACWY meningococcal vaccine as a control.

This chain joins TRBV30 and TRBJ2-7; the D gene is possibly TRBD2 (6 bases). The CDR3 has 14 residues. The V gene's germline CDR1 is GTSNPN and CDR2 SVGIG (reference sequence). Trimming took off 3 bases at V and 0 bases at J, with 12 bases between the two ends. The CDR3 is CAWSEGLFSYEQYF. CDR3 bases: TGTGCCTGGAGCGAGGGACTTTTCTCCTACGAGCAGTACTTC.

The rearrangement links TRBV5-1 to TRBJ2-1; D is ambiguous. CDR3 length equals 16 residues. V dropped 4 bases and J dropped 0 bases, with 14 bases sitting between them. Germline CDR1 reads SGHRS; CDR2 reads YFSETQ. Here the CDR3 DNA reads TGCGCCAGCAGCGTAGTACTAAAGAGCTCCTACAATGAGCAGTTCTTC. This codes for CASSVVLKSSYNEQFF.

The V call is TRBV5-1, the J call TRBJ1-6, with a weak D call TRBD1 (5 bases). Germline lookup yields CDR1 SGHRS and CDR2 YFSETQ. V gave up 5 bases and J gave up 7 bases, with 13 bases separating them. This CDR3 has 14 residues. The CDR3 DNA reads TGCGCCAGCAGTGGGGGGAATGGGAATTCACCCCTCCACTTT. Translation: CASSGGNGNSPLHF.

This CDR3 is CASSLEGGLNTGELFF. The CDR3 region has the DNA TGTGCCAGCAGCTTAGAGGGGGGGCTGAACACCGGGGAGCTGTTTTTT. This chain uses TRBV7-2 with TRBJ2-2, with D perhaps matching TRBD2 (7 bases). Trimming cost V 1 base and J 1 base, with 10 bases left between them. Germline V gives CDR1 SGHTA, CDR2 FQGNSA. This CDR3 contains 16 residues.

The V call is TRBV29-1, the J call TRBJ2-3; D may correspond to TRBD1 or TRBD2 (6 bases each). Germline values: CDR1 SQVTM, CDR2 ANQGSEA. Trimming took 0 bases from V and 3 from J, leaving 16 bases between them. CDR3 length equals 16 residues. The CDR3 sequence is CSVEDLGGPGTDTQYF. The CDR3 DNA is TGCAGCGTTGAAGATCTTGGGGGGCCGGGGACAGATACGCAGTATTTT.

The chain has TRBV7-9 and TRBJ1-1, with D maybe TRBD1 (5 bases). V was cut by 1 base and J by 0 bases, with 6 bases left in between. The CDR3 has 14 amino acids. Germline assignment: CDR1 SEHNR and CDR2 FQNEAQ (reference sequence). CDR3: CASSLEGLNTEAFF. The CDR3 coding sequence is TGTGCCAGCAGCTTAGAGGGGTTGAACACTGAAGCTTTCTTT.

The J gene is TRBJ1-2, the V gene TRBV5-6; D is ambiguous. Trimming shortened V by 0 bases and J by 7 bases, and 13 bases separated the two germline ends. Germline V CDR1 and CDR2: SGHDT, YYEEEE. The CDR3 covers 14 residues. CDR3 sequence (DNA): TGTGCCAGCAGCTTGGGGTCGGCCCACCTTGGCTACACCTTC. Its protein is CASSLGSAHLGYTF.

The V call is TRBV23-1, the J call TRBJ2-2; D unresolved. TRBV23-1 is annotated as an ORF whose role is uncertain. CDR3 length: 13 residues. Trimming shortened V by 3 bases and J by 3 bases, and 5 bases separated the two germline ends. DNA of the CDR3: TGCGCCAGCAGTCAGCTAGACACCGGGGAGCTGTTTTTT. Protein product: CASSQLDTGELFF.

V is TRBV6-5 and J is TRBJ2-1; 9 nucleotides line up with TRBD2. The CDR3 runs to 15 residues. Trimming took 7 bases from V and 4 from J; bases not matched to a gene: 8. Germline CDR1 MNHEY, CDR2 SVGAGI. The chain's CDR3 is CASKTLSGGYNEQFF. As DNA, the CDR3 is TGTGCCAGCAAAACCTTGAGCGGGGGGTACAATGAGCAGTTCTTC.

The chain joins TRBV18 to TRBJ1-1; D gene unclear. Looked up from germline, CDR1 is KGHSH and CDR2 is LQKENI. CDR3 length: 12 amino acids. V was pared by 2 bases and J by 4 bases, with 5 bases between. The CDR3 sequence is CASSPAITEAFF. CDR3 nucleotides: TGTGCCAGCTCACCAGCAATCACTGAAGCTTTCTTT.

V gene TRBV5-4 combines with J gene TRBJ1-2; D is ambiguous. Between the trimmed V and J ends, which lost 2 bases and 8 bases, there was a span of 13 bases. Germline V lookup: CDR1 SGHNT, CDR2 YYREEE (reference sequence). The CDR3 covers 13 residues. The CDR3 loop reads CASSFIPLGGYTF. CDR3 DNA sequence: TGTGCCAGCAGCTTCATACCTTTGGGCGGCTACACCTTC.

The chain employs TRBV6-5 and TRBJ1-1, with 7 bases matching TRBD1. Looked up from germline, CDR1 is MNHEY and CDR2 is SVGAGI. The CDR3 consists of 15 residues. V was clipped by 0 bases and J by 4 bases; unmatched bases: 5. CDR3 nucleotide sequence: TGTGCCAGCAGTTACTCGATAGGGGGCACCACTGAAGCTTTCTTT. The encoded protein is CASSYSIGGTTEAFF.

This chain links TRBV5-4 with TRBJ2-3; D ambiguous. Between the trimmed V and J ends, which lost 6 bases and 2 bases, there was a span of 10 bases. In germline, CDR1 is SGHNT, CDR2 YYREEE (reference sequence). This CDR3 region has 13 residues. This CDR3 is CASKGSYTDTQYF. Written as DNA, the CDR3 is TGTGCCAGCAAGGGATCCTACACAGATACGCAGTATTTT.

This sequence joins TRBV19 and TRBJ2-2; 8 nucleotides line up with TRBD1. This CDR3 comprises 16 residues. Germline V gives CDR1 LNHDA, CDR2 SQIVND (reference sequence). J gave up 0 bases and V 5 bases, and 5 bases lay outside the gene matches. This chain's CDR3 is CASSVSTGANTGELFF. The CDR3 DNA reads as TGTGCCAGTAGTGTCTCGACAGGGGCGAACACCGGGGAGCTGTTTTTT.

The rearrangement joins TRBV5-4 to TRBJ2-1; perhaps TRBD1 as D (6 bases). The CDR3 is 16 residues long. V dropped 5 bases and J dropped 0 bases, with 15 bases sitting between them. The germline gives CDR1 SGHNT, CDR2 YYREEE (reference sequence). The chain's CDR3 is CASSSGSGVSYNEQFF. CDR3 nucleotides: TGTGCCAGCAGTTCGGGGTCAGGGGTCTCCTACAATGAGCAGTTCTTC.

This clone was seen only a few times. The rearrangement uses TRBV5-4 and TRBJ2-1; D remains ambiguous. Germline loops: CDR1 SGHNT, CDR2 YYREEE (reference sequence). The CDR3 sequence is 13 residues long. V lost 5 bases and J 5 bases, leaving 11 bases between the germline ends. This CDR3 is CASRDPANNEQFF. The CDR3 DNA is TGTGCCAGCAGGGACCCCGCTAACAATGAGCAGTTCTTC.

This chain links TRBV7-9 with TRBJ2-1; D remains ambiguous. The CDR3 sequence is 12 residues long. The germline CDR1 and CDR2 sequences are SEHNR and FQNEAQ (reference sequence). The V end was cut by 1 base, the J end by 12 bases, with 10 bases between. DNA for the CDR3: TGTGCCAGCAGCTTAGAGGCGCGGTGGCAGTTCTTC. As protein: CASSLEARWQFF.

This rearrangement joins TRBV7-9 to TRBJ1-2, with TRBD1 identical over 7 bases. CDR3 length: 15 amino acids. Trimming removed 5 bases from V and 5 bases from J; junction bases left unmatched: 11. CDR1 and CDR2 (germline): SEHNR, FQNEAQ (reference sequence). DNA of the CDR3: TGTGCCAGCAGCCCCGGGGACAGAGGCCCATATGGCTACACCTTC. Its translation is CASSPGDRGPYGYTF.

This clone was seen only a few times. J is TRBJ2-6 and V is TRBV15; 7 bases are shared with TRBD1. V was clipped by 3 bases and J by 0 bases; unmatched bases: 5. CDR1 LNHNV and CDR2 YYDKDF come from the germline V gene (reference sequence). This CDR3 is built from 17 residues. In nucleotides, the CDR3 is TGTGCCACCAGCAGGGGGGACAGTAGCTCTGGGGCCAACGTCCTGACTTTC. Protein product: CATSRGDSSSGANVLTF.

The CDR3 protein is CASSWGGDGYTF. CDR3 DNA: TGTGCCAGCAGCTGGGGGGGAGATGGCTACACCTTC. The chain has TRBV7-2 and TRBJ1-2; weak D call: TRBD1 (5 bases). The CDR3 length is 12 residues. In germline, CDR1 is SGHTA, CDR2 FQGNSA. The V end lost 4 bases, the J end lost 6 bases, and 9 bases lay between the germline ends.

The CDR3 nucleotides read TGTGCCAGCAGTGCCGGTTGGGACAGGGGGGTCTCTGGTGGGGCCAACGTCCTGACTTTC. Its protein product is CASSAGWDRGVSGGANVLTF. The chain joins TRBV6-1 to TRBJ2-6; 11 bases are a match to TRBD1. The junction had 14 bases not matched to a gene; V was cut back by 4 bases and J by 3 bases. CDR3 size: 20 residues. The germline CDR1 and CDR2 sequences are MNHNS and SASEGT.

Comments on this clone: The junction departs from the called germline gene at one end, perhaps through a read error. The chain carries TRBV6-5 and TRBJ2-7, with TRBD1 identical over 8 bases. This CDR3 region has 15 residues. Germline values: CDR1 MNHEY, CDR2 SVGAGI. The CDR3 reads CASSYSDRDSHEQYF. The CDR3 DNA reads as TGTGCCAGCAGTTACTCGGACAGGGACTCCCACGAGCAGTACTTC.

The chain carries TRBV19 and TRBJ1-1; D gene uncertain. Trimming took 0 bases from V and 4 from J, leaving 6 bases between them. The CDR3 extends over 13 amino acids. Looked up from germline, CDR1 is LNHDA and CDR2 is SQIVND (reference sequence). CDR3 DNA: TGTGCCAGTAGTATAGACAGTTCCACTGAAGCTTTCTTT. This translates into CASSIDSSTEAFF. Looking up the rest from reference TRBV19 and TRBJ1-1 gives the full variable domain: DGGITQSPKYLFRKEGQNVTLSCEQNLNHDAMYWYRQDPGQGLRLIYYSQIVNDFQKGDIAEGYSVSREKKESFPLTVTSAQKNPTAFYLCASSIDSSTEAFFGQGTRLTVV.

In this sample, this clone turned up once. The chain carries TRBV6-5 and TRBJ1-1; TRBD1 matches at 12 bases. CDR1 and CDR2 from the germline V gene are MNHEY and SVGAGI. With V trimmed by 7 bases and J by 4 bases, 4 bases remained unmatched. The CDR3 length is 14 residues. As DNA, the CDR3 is TGTGCCAGCACGGGACAGGGGGCCCTCACTGAAGCTTTCTTT. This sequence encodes CASTGQGALTEAFF.

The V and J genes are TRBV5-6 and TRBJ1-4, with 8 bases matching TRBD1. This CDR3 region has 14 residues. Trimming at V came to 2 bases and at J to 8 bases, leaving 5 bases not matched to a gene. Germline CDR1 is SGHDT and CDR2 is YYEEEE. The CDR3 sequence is CASSFFGQGEKLFF. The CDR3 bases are TGTGCCAGCAGCTTCTTTGGACAGGGAGAAAAACTGTTTTTT.

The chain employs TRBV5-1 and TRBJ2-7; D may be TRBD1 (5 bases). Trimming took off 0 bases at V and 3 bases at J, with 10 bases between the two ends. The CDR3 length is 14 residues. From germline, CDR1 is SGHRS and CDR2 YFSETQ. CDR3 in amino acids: CASSLEPGRYEQYF. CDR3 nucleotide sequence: TGCGCCAGCAGCTTGGAACCAGGGCGCTACGAGCAGTACTTC.

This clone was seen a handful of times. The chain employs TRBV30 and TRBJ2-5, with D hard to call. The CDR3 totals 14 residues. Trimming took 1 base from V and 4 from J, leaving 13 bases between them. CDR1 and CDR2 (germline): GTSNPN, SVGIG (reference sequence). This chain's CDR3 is CAWSGPITPETQYF. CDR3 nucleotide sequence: TGTGCCTGGAGTGGCCCCATCACCCCAGAGACCCAGTACTTC. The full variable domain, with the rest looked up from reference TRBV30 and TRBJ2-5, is SQTIHQWPATLVQPVGSPLSLECTVEGTSNPNLYWYRQAAGRGLQLLFYSVGIGQISSEVPQNLSASRPQDRQFILSSKKLLLSDSGFYLCAWSGPITPETQYFGPGTRLLVL.

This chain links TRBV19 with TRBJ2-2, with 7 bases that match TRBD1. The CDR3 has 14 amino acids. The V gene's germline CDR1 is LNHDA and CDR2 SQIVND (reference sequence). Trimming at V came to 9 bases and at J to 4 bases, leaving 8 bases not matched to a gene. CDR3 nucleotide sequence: TGTGCCAGCCGGCCGACAGGGTCCACCGGGGAGCTGTTTTTT. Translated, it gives CASRPTGSTGELFF.

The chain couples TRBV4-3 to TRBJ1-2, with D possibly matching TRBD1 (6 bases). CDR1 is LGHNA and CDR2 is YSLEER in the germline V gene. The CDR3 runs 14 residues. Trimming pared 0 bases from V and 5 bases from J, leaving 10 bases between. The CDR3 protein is CASSQEARGYGYTF. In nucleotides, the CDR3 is TGCGCCAGCAGCCAAGAGGCCAGGGGATATGGCTACACCTTC.

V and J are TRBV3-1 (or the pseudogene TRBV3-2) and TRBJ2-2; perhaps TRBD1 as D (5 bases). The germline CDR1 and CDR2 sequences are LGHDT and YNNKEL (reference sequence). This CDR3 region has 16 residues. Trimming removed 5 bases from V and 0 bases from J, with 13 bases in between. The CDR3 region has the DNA TGTGCCAGCAGCGCGCCAGGGTTCGCGAACACCGGGGAGCTGTTTTTT. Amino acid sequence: CASSAPGFANTGELFF.